The 10 T cell receptor beta chains below were found in one sample sequenced in a study of blood T cell repertoires in COVID-19. Clones were read by immunoSEQ multiplex PCR, and TCRdb kept only the in-frame ones, dropping some. The profile shows 200,000 to 300,000 clones, 83% of them singletons. Sample: peripheral blood. The receptors were gathered from a human donor in a cohort sampled during active COVID-19.

This sequence joins TRBV5-5 and TRBJ1-2; maybe TRBD1 (6 bases). CDR1 SGHKS and CDR2 YYEKEE come from the germline V gene (reference sequence). CDR3 size: 15 residues. Trimming pared 0 bases from V and 6 bases from J, leaving 15 bases between. The CDR3 protein is CASSLAIIRGDGYTF. The CDR3 nucleotides are TGTGCCAGCAGCTTGGCCATCATCAGGGGAGATGGCTACACCTTC.

This sequence joins TRBV18 and TRBJ2-3; D is perhaps TRBD1 (5 bases). In germline, CDR1 is KGHSH, CDR2 LQKENI. With 0 bases removed from V and 3 bases from J, the gap between germline ends came to 10 bases. This CDR3 spans 15 amino acids. The CDR3 loop reads CASSPPRQGTDTQYF. The CDR3 bases are TGTGCCAGCTCACCACCCCGGCAGGGAACAGATACGCAGTATTTT.

This clone was counted many times. The chain joins TRBV27 to TRBJ2-1; tentatively, D is TRBD2 (6 bases). Germline V gene lookup returns CDR1 MNHEY and CDR2 SMNVEV (reference sequence). The length of the CDR3 is 13 residues. Trimming stripped 5 bases from V and 11 bases from J, with 16 bases between. The CDR3 region is CASSPPSGEKQFF. The CDR3 DNA is TGTGCCAGCAGTCCGCCGTCGGGAGAAAAGCAGTTCTTC.

This sequence joins TRBV21-1 and TRBJ2-7; TRBD1, as called in the table, went unchecked against the DNA. TRBV21-1 is a listed pseudogene. This CDR3 region has 17 residues. The CDR3 DNA reads TGTGCCAGCAGCGAAAAGCCACAGACAGGGGCTACCTACGAGCAGTACTTC. It yields the protein CASSEKPQTGATYEQYF.

This rearrangement joins TRBV5-1 to TRBJ2-7, with a possible D match to TRBD1 (6 bases). The CDR3 consists of 13 residues. Germline-derived CDR1 and CDR2 are SGHRS and YFSETQ. Trimming left V 5 bases short and J 3 bases short, with 12 bases between. CDR3 amino acids: CASSLQGDYEQYF. In DNA, the CDR3 is TGCGCCAGCAGTTTACAGGGAGACTACGAGCAGTACTTC.

The chain has TRBV4-1 and TRBJ2-3; 16 bases match TRBD2. V lost 7 bases, J lost 1 base, and 8 bases stayed unmatched. This CDR3 region has 18 residues. CDR1 is MGHRA and CDR2 is YSYEKL in the germline V gene. This chain's CDR3 is CASTGTSGRAGGTDTQYF. The DNA of the CDR3 is TGCGCCAGCACCGGGACTAGCGGGAGGGCCGGGGGCACAGATACGCAGTATTTT.

This sequence joins TRBV4-1 and TRBJ2-7; 12 bases align to TRBD1. Germline CDR1 MGHRA, CDR2 YSYEKL. The CDR3 loop spans 15 amino acids. V shed 4 bases, J shed 5 bases, and the junction held 6 bases outside the gene matches. The CDR3 nucleotides are TGCGCCAGCAGCCTAAGGGACAGGGGGCGGCACGAGCAGTACTTC. Residues: CASSLRDRGRHEQYF.

V usage is TRBV28 and J usage is TRBJ1-3, with D perhaps matching TRBD1 (6 bases). The V end was cut by 3 bases, the J end by 3 bases, with 15 bases between. The CDR3 totals 16 residues. Germline loops: CDR1 MDHEN, CDR2 SYDVKM. CDR3 loop: CASSLFAGAGGNTIYF. The CDR3 DNA is TGTGCCAGCAGTTTGTTTGCGGGGGCGGGTGGAAACACCATATATTTT.

The V gene is TRBV19, the J gene TRBJ1-2, with 9 bases lining up with TRBD1. V gave up 5 bases and J gave up 7 bases; unmatched junction bases: 2. Germline V gives CDR1 LNHDA, CDR2 SQIVND (reference sequence). CDR3 size: 12 residues. The CDR3 spells CASSPDRGGYTF. The CDR3 DNA reads as TGTGCCAGTAGTCCGGACAGGGGTGGCTACACCTTC.

The chain combines TRBV5-8 with TRBJ2-1; D is perhaps TRBD2 (6 bases). The length of the CDR3 is 15 residues. CDR1 and CDR2 from the germline V gene are SGHTS and YDEGEE. The germline V and J ends were trimmed by 5 bases and 3 bases, with 15 bases remaining between them. The DNA of the CDR3 is TGTGCCAGCAGTCTGACGGGGGAAGACTACAATGAGCAGTTCTTC. Translation gives CASSLTGEDYNEQFF.